Listed here are 17 T cell receptor beta chains from one sample, sequenced in a study of T cells after posttransplantation cyclophosphamide. Controls had myeloablative marrow grafts with methotrexate and calcineurin inhibitor, sampled at 1 year. Assay used: immunoSEQ multiplex PCR; TCRdb lists only in-frame clones, some missing. The table has about 21,000 clones, approximately 83% seen once. The specimen was PBMCs, collected about 360 days after allogeneic stem cell transplant with calcineurin inhibitor and methotrexate. The receptors originated from a female patient younger than 45 who received an allogeneic stem cell transplant from an unrelated donor, was CMV-positive, and had acute and chronic GVHD. Among the T cells, some may be from the graft donor.

The genes are TRBV7-2 and TRBJ1-5, with a possible D match to TRBD1 (5 bases). Looked up from germline, CDR1 is SGHTA and CDR2 is FQGNSA. The CDR3 consists of 13 residues. Trimming cost V 3 bases and J 5 bases, with 8 bases left between them. Here the CDR3 reads CASSFRGYQPQHF. The CDR3 nucleotides are TGTGCCAGCAGCTTCCGGGGGTATCAGCCCCAGCATTTT.

V and J are TRBV2 and TRBJ2-3, with 8 bases matching TRBD2. The V gene's germline CDR1 is SNHLY and CDR2 FYNNEI. After removal of 7 bases from V and 1 base from J, the junction contained 7 bases not matched to a gene. The CDR3 is 15 amino acids. CDR3: CASKAGGQGTDTQYF. CDR3 DNA: TGTGCCAGCAAGGCGGGGGGTCAAGGCACAGATACGCAGTATTTT.

The V and J genes are TRBV2 and TRBJ2-1; TRBD2 matches 7 bases. The V gene's germline CDR1 is SNHLY and CDR2 FYNNEI. The junction had 4 bases not matched to a gene; V was cut back by 5 bases and J by 0 bases. The CDR3 totals 15 residues. In DNA, the CDR3 is TGTGCCAGCAGTCTCCGGGACTACTCCTACAATGAGCAGTTCTTC. This codes for CASSLRDYSYNEQFF. Drawing the rest from reference TRBV2 and TRBJ2-1, the complete variable domain is EPEVTQTPSHQVTQMGQEVILRCVPISNHLYFYWYRQILGQKVEFLVSFYNNEISEKSEIFDDQFSVERPDGSNFTLKIRSTKLEDSAMYFCASSLRDYSYNEQFFGPGTRLTVL.

The V gene is TRBV10-3, the J gene TRBJ1-3; D is ambiguous. The V end was cut by 2 bases, the J end by 1 base, with 18 bases between. This CDR3 has 18 residues. In germline, CDR1 is ENHRY, CDR2 SYGVKD. CDR3 sequence (DNA): TGTGCCATCAGTGAGAGTTATACCATTTCCACATCTGGAAACACCATATATTTT. Translated, it gives CAISESYTISTSGNTIYF.

The chain combines TRBV18 with TRBJ2-2; 10 bases fit TRBD2. The V gene end was trimmed by 0 bases and the J gene end by 0 bases; junction bases not matched to a gene: 1. The CDR3 consists of 17 residues. CDR1 is KGHSH, CDR2 LQKENI, per germline. The CDR3 here is CASSPPGLAANTGELFF. CDR3 coding DNA: TGTGCCAGCTCACCACCCGGACTAGCGGCGAACACCGGGGAGCTGTTTTTT. The whole variable domain, remainder taken from reference TRBV18 and TRBJ2-2, is NAGVMQNPRHLVRRRGQEARLRCSPMKGHSHVYWYRQLPEEGLKFMVYLQKENIIDESGMPKERFSAEFPKEGPSILRIQQVVRGDSAAYFCASSPPGLAANTGELFFGEGSRLTVL.

The chain has TRBV4-3 and TRBJ2-1; D gene uncertain. CDR3 size: 16 residues. Germline V gene sequence: CDR1 LGHNA, CDR2 YSLEER. V was pared by 0 bases and J by 2 bases, with 11 bases between. CDR3 coding DNA: TGCGCCAGCAGCCAAGATTACGAGGTACCCTACAATGAGCAGTTCTTC. It specifies CASSQDYEVPYNEQFF.

This chain joins TRBV7-8 and TRBJ1-1; 7 positions match TRBD1. V gave up 5 bases and J gave up 7 bases; unmatched junction bases: 4. CDR3 length: 12 amino acids. Per the germline V gene, CDR1 is SGHVS and CDR2 is FQNEAQ. CDR3: CASSGRTGEAFF. The CDR3 DNA reads as TGTGCCAGCAGCGGACGGACAGGTGAAGCTTTCTTT.

The chain joins TRBV5-1 to TRBJ1-6, with D hard to call. The CDR3 length is 15 residues. CDR1 is SGHRS, CDR2 YFSETQ, per germline. V was cut by 7 bases and J by 0 bases, with 11 bases left in between. The CDR3 bases are TGCGCCAGCGGGTTTAGCAGCTCCTATAATTCACCCCTCCACTTT. Protein: CASGFSSSYNSPLHF. Full variable domain (outside the CDR3, taken from reference TRBV5-1 and TRBJ1-6): KAGVTQTPRYLIKTRGQQVTLSCSPISGHRSVSWYQQTPGQGLQFLFEYFSETQRNKGNFPGRFSGRQFSNSRSEMNVSTLELGDSALYLCASGFSSSYNSPLHFGNGTRLTVT.

This chain uses TRBV19 with TRBJ2-6; 10 bases fit TRBD1. The trim removed 5 bases at V and 3 bases at J, leaving 1 base unmatched. The CDR3 contains 15 residues. Per germline, CDR1 LNHDA and CDR2 SQIVND (reference sequence). The DNA of the CDR3 is TGTGCCAGTAGTGGGACAGGGGTTGGGGCCAACGTCCTGACTTTC. Translating gives CASSGTGVGANVLTF.

Concerning this clone: One end of the junction fails to match germline, which may point to a read error. The chain recombines TRBV7-7 with TRBJ2-1; possibly TRBD1 for D (5 bases). The CDR3 sequence is 10 residues long. Germline CDR1 and CDR2: SSHAT and FNYEAQ (reference sequence). CDR3 protein: CASSFAREFF. As DNA, the CDR3 is TGTGCTAGCAGCTTTGCCAGGGAGTTCTTC. Drawing the rest from reference TRBV7-7 and TRBJ2-1, the complete variable domain is GAGVSQSPRYKVTKRGQDVTLRCDPISSHATLYWYQQALGQGPEFLTYFNYEAQPDKSGLPSDRFSAERPEGSISTLTIQRTEQRDSAMYRCASSFAREFFGPGTRLTVL.

A single count supports this clone. The chain uses TRBV19 and TRBJ1-2; D perhaps matches TRBD1 (5 bases). CDR3 size: 13 residues. Trimming removed 10 bases from V and 6 bases from J, with 18 bases in between. Germline CDR1 reads LNHDA; CDR2 reads SQIVND (reference sequence). In DNA form, the CDR3 reads TGTGCCACCCCTGGCCGGGGGGTTGATGGCTACACCTTC. Translating gives CATPGRGVDGYTF.

V gene TRBV5-1 combines with J gene TRBJ2-1; the match to TRBD2 covers 8 bases. Germline V lookup: CDR1 SGHRS, CDR2 YFSETQ. The CDR3 sequence is 18 residues long. Trimming took 2 bases from V and 2 from J; bases not matched to a gene: 12. The CDR3 loop reads CASSFPLAATVTYNEQFF. CDR3 nucleotides: TGCGCCAGCAGCTTTCCACTAGCGGCCACAGTTACCTACAATGAGCAGTTCTTC.

V gene TRBV2 combines with J gene TRBJ1-3, with 7 bases aligning to TRBD1. The length of the CDR3 is 17 residues. The ends lost 8 bases at V and 0 bases at J; junction bases unmatched: 13. Germline V gene data show CDR1 as SNHLY and CDR2 as FYNNEI. The CDR3 reads CASWSLLRGLSGNTIYF. The CDR3 DNA follows: TGTGCCAGCTGGTCCCTCCTAAGGGGGCTCTCTGGAAACACCATATATTTT.

This chain links TRBV6-5 with TRBJ1-1; D is possibly TRBD1 (5 bases). CDR1 MNHEY and CDR2 SVGAGI come from the germline V gene. The CDR3 spans 13 residues. The ends were cut back, 6 bases at V and 4 bases at J, with 12 bases in the middle. CDR3 residues: CASRAGDGTEAFF. CDR3 nucleotides: TGTGCCAGCAGGGCGGGGGATGGCACTGAAGCTTTCTTT.

This sequence joins TRBV30 and TRBJ2-7, with 10 nucleotides matching TRBD1. The CDR3 totals 13 residues. With V trimmed by 2 bases and J by 4 bases, 2 bases remained unmatched. Germline CDR1 GTSNPN, CDR2 SVGIG (reference sequence). The CDR3 protein is CAWSKDRGYEQYF. DNA for the CDR3: TGTGCCTGGAGTAAGGACAGGGGGTACGAGCAGTACTTC.

The chain employs TRBV5-6 and TRBJ2-3; 7 bases line up with TRBD1. The CDR3 runs 16 residues. V shed 3 bases, J shed 2 bases, and the junction held 9 bases outside the gene matches. Germline values: CDR1 SGHDT, CDR2 YYEEEE. The CDR3 nucleotides read TGTGCCAGCAGCTCCCGGCTAACAGGGGTCACAGATACGCAGTATTTT. It yields the protein CASSSRLTGVTDTQYF.

The chain employs TRBV7-8 and TRBJ2-2; D is unresolved. This CDR3 has 15 residues. Trimming took 5 bases from V and 0 from J, leaving 10 bases between them. Germline V gene data show CDR1 as SGHVS and CDR2 as FQNEAQ. CDR3 loop: CASSLRSPNTGELFF. CDR3 nucleotide sequence: TGTGCCAGCAGCCTCAGGTCTCCGAACACCGGGGAGCTGTTTTTT.